Here is one T cell receptor beta chain with its context. Its antigen is unidentified. Through a sample-barcoded 5' primer and a J-beta primer mix, a second PCR was run for roughly 6 to 12 cycles. TCRdb called the 5' RACE reads again in MiXCR, with one record for every CDR3 protein. Of fewer than 700,000 distinct CDR3 sequences detected, around 48% appear once; the ten largest clones hold about 26%. V gave up 3 bases and J gave up 2 bases, with 16 bases separating them. The CDR3 is made up of 16 amino acids. Germline V gene data show CDR1 as LGHNA and CDR2 as YNFKEQ. This entry comes from a study of blood T cells in healthy people across ages. Study observations and caveats: Donor CMV status was unknown, possibly confounding expanded clonotype changes. Strong correlation existed between TCR beta diversity and naive T cell percentage.

The origin of this receptor is an elderly man in good health. Sequenced sample: blood. J is TRBJ1-1 and V is TRBV4-2; a possible D gene is TRBD1 (6 bases). CDR3 region: CASSQPIGDINTEAFF. DNA of the CDR3: TGTGCCAGCAGCCAGCCTATAGGGGACATTAACACTGAAGCTTTCTTT.